Here is one TCR beta chain with its context. The antigen is not known. The junction departs from the called germline gene at one end, perhaps through a read error. This sample is part of a study of post-analysis software for immune sequencing data. Turning to the study itself: The courses of disease that were included comprised relapsing-remitting, secondary progressive and progressive-relapsing multiple sclerosis.

Prepared libraries of TCR beta cDNA carried unique molecular identifiers. When 1 to 10 million T cells were used, they gave 500,000 or so cDNA molecules. TCRdb redid the calling of the PCR reads with MiXCR, one entry per CDR3 protein. The top ten clones hold 4% to 6% of a sample with a few hundred thousand distinct CDR3 sequences, just over 35% of them seen once. The CDR3 consists of 14 residues. The germline gives CDR1 LNHNV, CDR2 YYDKDF (reference sequence). Study findings and constraints: TRBV5-6, TRBV5-1 and TRBV20-1 were among roughly 5 TRBV segments more frequent in patients than controls. Pronounced co-clustering by F measure was evident among identically batched samples. Relative to controls, patients with multiple sclerosis showed significantly lower normalized Chao1 diversity.

This chain uses TRBV15 with TRBJ2-2; 7 nucleotides align to TRBD2. The specimen sequenced was blood. The clonotype originates from a girl under 18 with multiple sclerosis. The CDR3 protein is CATSRDLSSGERFF. CDR3 nucleotide sequence: TGTGCCACCAGCAGAGATCTCAGCAGCGGGGAGCGGTTTTTT.